This is a list of T cell receptor beta chains from one sample in a study of response to subunit inactivated influenza vaccine. TCRdb redid the calling of the RT-PCR reads with MiXCR, one entry per CDR3 protein. The sample carries about 520,000 distinct CDR3 sequences, roughly 27% recorded once. Specimen: CD4+ T cells sorted from PBMCs, collected 4 to 6 days after vaccination. These receptors were collected from a middle-aged man who received an inactivated influenza vaccine. CDR3s include the opening cysteine and the closing phenylalanine or tryptophan. The order of the fields is J gene, clone size, D gene, V gene, CDR3 DNA, CDR3 protein. The D gene is left open where the match is weak. Not every row has a clone size; where given, it reads once, few, many or a size class.

>TRBJ2-2|.|.|TRBV5-1
TGTGCCAGCAGCTTGAACGGTGGCACCGGGGAGCTGTTTTTT
CASSLNGGTGELFF
>TRBJ2-7|few|TRBD1|TRBV6-2/TRBV6-3
TGTGCCAGCGGCCGGGACAGAGGCTACGAGCAGTACTTC
CASGRDRGYEQYF
>TRBJ1-1|many|.|TRBV29-1
TGCAGCGTTGAAGCTCGGGCCCCGAACACTGAAGCTTTCTTT
CSVEARAPNTEAFF
>TRBJ1-1|.|.|TRBV9
TGTGCCAGCAGCGAGACAGATTCGAACACTGAAGCTTTCTTT
CASSETDSNTEAFF
>TRBJ1-3|few|.|TRBV7-2
TGTGCCAGCAGCTCCCAGTGGGGTAGCTCTGGAAACACCATATATTTT
CASSSQWGSSGNTIYF
>TRBJ2-2|.|.|TRBV11-2
TGTGCCAGCAGCGCTCTTCGGGGAAGGGGCACCGGGGAGCTGTTTTTT
CASSALRGRGTGELFF
>TRBJ1-2|.|.|TRBV20-1
TGCAGTGCTAGAACCGGGTCCGAGTATGGCTACACCTTC
CSARTGSEYGYTF
>TRBJ1-1|few|.|TRBV18
TGTGCCAGCTCACCCTTTTCAGAAATGAACACTGAAGCTTTCTTT
CASSPFSEMNTEAFF
>TRBJ2-7|few|.|TRBV12-3/TRBV12-4
TGTGCCAGCAGTTTTTATGCGGTAGGGTCATACGAGCAGTACTTC
CASSFYAVGSYEQYF
>TRBJ1-4|few|.|TRBV29-1
TGCAGCGTTCAGGGAACTAATGAAAAACTGTTTTTT
CSVQGTNEKLFF
>TRBJ1-1|.|TRBD1|TRBV28
TGTGCCAGCAGTCCACAGGGGGCCCCAGGCACTGAAGCTTTCTTT
CASSPQGAPGTEAFF
>TRBJ2-5|few|.|TRBV5-4
TGTGCCAGCAGCTTGGCTGGTCCGGCGGAGACCCAGTACTTC
CASSLAGPAETQYF
>TRBJ2-5|few|TRBD1|TRBV6-2/TRBV6-3
TGTGCCAGCAGTTACGGGGGACAGGGAATTCGGAAGACCCAGTACTTC
CASSYGGQGIRKTQYF
>TRBJ2-7|few|TRBD2|TRBV11-1
TGTGCCAGCAGCTTAGTCCCGGGAGGATCCCTGGGGGAGCAGTACTTC
CASSLVPGGSLGEQYF
>TRBJ1-4|few|.|TRBV20-1
TGCAGTGCCTCCGAAGCCGGGACTACTAATGAAAAACTGTTTTTT
CSASEAGTTNEKLFF
>TRBJ2-7|.|.|TRBV20-1
TGCAGTGCCAATTACGAGCAGTACTTC
CSANYEQYF
>TRBJ2-7|.|.|TRBV12-3/TRBV12-4
TGTGCCAGCACCAACCTCTACGAGCAGTACTTC
CASTNLYEQYF
>TRBJ1-1|.|TRBD1|TRBV20-1
TGCAGTGCTAGGGACTGGACAGGGCCGAACACTGAAGCTTTCTTT
CSARDWTGPNTEAFF
>TRBJ2-1|.|.|TRBV5-4
TGTGCCAGCAGCTTGAATGGCGGCTTATCCAATGAGCAGTTCTTC
CASSLNGGLSNEQFF
>TRBJ2-1|few|TRBD1|TRBV5-5
TGTGCCAGCAGCGGAACAGGGGTGGATGAGCAGTTCTTC
CASSGTGVDEQFF
>TRBJ2-3|few|TRBD1|TRBV5-1
TGCGCCAGCAGCCTCGGGGGGACAGGGACGACAGATACGCAGTATTTT
CASSLGGTGTTDTQYF
>TRBJ2-1|.|TRBD2|TRBV27
TGTGCCAGCAGTTCGACCGCCGGGACTAGATTTCTCAATGAGCAGTTCTTC
CASSSTAGTRFLNEQFF
>TRBJ2-1|.|TRBD2|TRBV29-1
TGCAGCGTCTCTAGCGGAGCGAACTCCTACAATGAGCAGTTCTTC
CSVSSGANSYNEQFF
>TRBJ2-3|.|TRBD2|TRBV3-1
TGTGCCAGCAGCCAAGGGACTAGCGGGGTGCGCACAGATACGCAGTATTTT
CASSQGTSGVRTDTQYF
>TRBJ2-2|.|.|TRBV7-8
TGTGCCAGCAGCTTAGAGTGGGGAATCGCCGGGGAGCTGTTTTTT
CASSLEWGIAGELFF
>TRBJ1-6|.|.|TRBV6-6
TGTGCCAGCAGCCAGGGGTTTCGCTCACCCCTCCACTTT
CASSQGFRSPLHF
>TRBJ1-4|.|TRBD1|TRBV10-3
TGTGCCATCAGTGAGCTGGACAGGATGGGTGAAAAACTGTTTTTT
CAISELDRMGEKLFF
>TRBJ2-2|few|.|TRBV12-3/TRBV12-4
TGTGCCAGCAGTTTAGGTCCAGGGGAGAACACCGGGGAGCTGTTTTTT
CASSLGPGENTGELFF
>TRBJ1-4|few|TRBD1|TRBV20-1
TGCAGTGCTAGAGACGGGACAGGGGTGGGGGAAAAACTGTTTTTT
CSARDGTGVGEKLFF
>TRBJ2-3|many|TRBD2|TRBV20-1
TGCAGTGCTTCTAGCGGGAGTCTCGCCACAGATACGCAGTATTTT
CSASSGSLATDTQYF
>TRBJ2-7|.|.|TRBV20-1
TGCAGTGCTTCCTGGACGGGACATTACGAGCAGTACTTC
CSASWTGHYEQYF
>TRBJ1-5|few|.|TRBV5-5
TGTGCCAGCAGCTTGGAGTGGGCCAATCAGCCCCAGCATTTT
CASSLEWANQPQHF
>TRBJ2-3|.|.|TRBV11-1
TGTGCCAGCAGACTTATCCGGGGCGGACGTTCGAGTACAGATACGCAGTATTTT
CASRLIRGGRSSTDTQYF
>TRBJ2-5|.|TRBD1|TRBV7-2
TGTGCCAGCAGCTTAGGGACAGGCCTCCCCAATTTGCCCCAGTACTTC
CASSLGTGLPNLPQYF
>TRBJ2-1|.|.|TRBV7-9
TGTGCCAGCAGCCCGGACTATCGGAGAGCCTACAATGAGCAGTTCTTC
CASSPDYRRAYNEQFF
>TRBJ1-2|few|TRBD1|TRBV7-7
TGTGCTAGCAGCTTAGGGGACAGCAAAACTAACTATGGCTACACCTTC
CASSLGDSKTNYGYTF
>TRBJ2-1|.|.|TRBV9
TGTGCCAGCAGCTTTGGAGGGCCCTCGGATGAGCAGTTCTTC
CASSFGGPSDEQFF
>TRBJ2-1|.|.|TRBV7-8
TGTGCCAGCAGCTTCACAAGTCGGAATGAGCAGTTCTTC
CASSFTSRNEQFF
>TRBJ2-2|.|TRBD1|TRBV5-1
TGCGCCAGCAGCTGGACAGGGGGCGGGAACACCGGGGAGCTGTTTTTT
CASSWTGGGNTGELFF
>TRBJ2-1|.|.|TRBV20-1
TGCAGTGCTATCTTTGGTGGACGAGAGCAGTTCTTC
CSAIFGGREQFF
>TRBJ2-7|.|.|TRBV5-4
TGTGCCAGCAGCTTGGGAGGGGGAGTGAACGAGCAGTACTTC
CASSLGGGVNEQYF
>TRBJ2-5|.|.|TRBV9
TGTGCCAGCAGCCCGAGCGAAGGGGAGACCCAGTACTTC
CASSPSEGETQYF
>TRBJ2-3|few|.|TRBV5-1
TGCGCCAGCAGCTTGGAAGGGGTGGATACGCAGTATTTT
CASSLEGVDTQYF
>TRBJ2-3|.|TRBD2|TRBV29-1
TGCAGCGTTGTGATAGCCCCTGGACTAGCGGCGGGAGGTTATGCAGATACGCAGTATTTT
CSVVIAPGLAAGGYADTQYF
>TRBJ2-3|.|TRBD1|TRBV7-9
TGTGCCAGCAGCTTGGCGACAGGGGGCGGGGATACGCAGTATTTT
CASSLATGGGDTQYF
>TRBJ1-1|.|.|TRBV5-1
TGCGCCAGCAGCACAGGGCGGGGTACGGTCACTGAAGCTTTCTTT
CASSTGRGTVTEAFF
>TRBJ1-2|few|.|TRBV12-3/TRBV12-4
TGTGCCAGCAGTTTCTTAAGGGGCTATGGCTACACCTTC
CASSFLRGYGYTF
>TRBJ2-7|.|TRBD2|TRBV20-1
TGCAGTGCAACCGGGACTAGCTCCTACGAGCAGTACTTC
CSATGTSSYEQYF
>TRBJ2-1|.|TRBD1|TRBV14
TGTGCCAGCAGCCAAGGACAGGGGTGGTACAATGAGCAGTTCTTC
CASSQGQGWYNEQFF
>TRBJ2-5|.|TRBD1|TRBV29-1
TGCAGCGGCCTACAGGGGGCTCGAGAGACCCAGTACTTC
CSGLQGARETQYF
>TRBJ2-7|.|TRBD1|TRBV7-8
TGTGCCAGCAGCTTCGTTAAGGGGGCTTACGAGCAGTACTTC
CASSFVKGAYEQYF
>TRBJ2-7|.|.|TRBV6-1
TGTGCCAGCAAATGGGGGACGGGCAGTTCCTACGAGCAGTACTTC
CASKWGTGSSYEQYF
>TRBJ2-2|few|TRBD2|TRBV12-3/TRBV12-4
TGTGCCAGCAGTTCCCCTAGCGGGTCGAACACCGGGGAGCTGTTTTTT
CASSSPSGSNTGELFF